This passage covers 13 T cell receptor beta chains from one sample sequenced in a study of T cells in Graves' hyperthyroidism and ophthalmopathy. From RNA transcripts, TCR beta CDR3 regions were amplified. Carried out on the TCR CDR3, a first-round RT-PCR used the HTBI primer set. TCRdb re-derived calls from the multiplex PCR reads in MiXCR, one entry per CDR3 protein. Among approximately 530,000 distinct CDR3 sequences listed, 20% were seen once. The sequencing sample was made of blood. These receptors all stem from a man aged 40-49 years with Graves' ophthalmopathy.

This rearrangement joins TRBV10-2 to TRBJ2-1; D ambiguous. Germline V gene sequence: CDR1 WSHSY, CDR2 SAAADI. Trimming stripped 4 bases from V and 9 bases from J, with 7 bases between. CDR3 length: 11 amino acids. As DNA, the CDR3 is TGCGCCAGCAGTGTGGCACGTGAGCAGTTCTTC. Translated: CASSVAREQFF.

This clonotype was seen at least ten times. The chain carries TRBV20-1 and TRBJ2-7; D unclear. Trimming removed 3 bases from V and 6 bases from J, with 21 bases in between. The CDR3 covers 15 residues. Germline CDR1 DFQATT, CDR2 SNEGSKA (reference sequence). CDR3 residues: CSASSAPIGAVEQYF. DNA for the CDR3: TGCAGTGCTAGTAGTGCTCCCATTGGAGCAGTCGAGCAGTACTTC.

The chain couples TRBV10-3 to TRBJ2-3; D gene uncertain. The CDR3 runs to 14 residues. CDR1 and CDR2 from the germline V gene are ENHRY and SYGVKD. The V end lost 6 bases, the J end lost 1 base, and 11 bases lay between the germline ends. The DNA for the CDR3 is TGTGCCATCAGCGAAGGTAGGGGCACAGATACGCAGTATTTT. Its protein is CAISEGRGTDTQYF.

CDR3 DNA: TGTGCCAGCAGCCTAAACCAAATAGTCACAGATACGCAGTATTTT. Amino acids: CASSLNQIVTDTQYF. The chain links TRBV9 to TRBJ2-3; D ambiguous. Trimming cost V 4 bases and J 2 bases, with 14 bases left between them. The germline V gene encodes CDR1 SGDLS and CDR2 YYNGEE. The CDR3 is 15 amino acids.

Note on this clonotype: This could be a read error, since a much larger clone is one nucleotide away. The genes are TRBV9 and TRBJ2-1, with D perhaps assigned TRBD1 or TRBD2 (5 bases each). There are 14 residues in the CDR3. In germline, CDR1 is SGDLS, CDR2 YYNGEE. Written as DNA, the CDR3 is TGTGCCAGCAGATCGGGACGGAACCTCAATGAGCAGTCCTTC. Protein: CASRSGRNLNEQSF.

J is TRBJ2-2 and V is TRBV20-1, with a weak D call TRBD2 (5 bases). The CDR3 spans 13 residues. Germline V gives CDR1 DFQATT, CDR2 SNEGSKA (reference sequence). The ends were cut back, 6 bases at V and 3 bases at J, with 11 bases in the middle. The DNA of the CDR3 is TGCAGTGCAAGCCAGGAGGACACCGGGGAGCTGTTTTTT. Its protein is CSASQEDTGELFF.

The rearrangement uses TRBV19 and TRBJ1-2, with 8 bases aligning to TRBD1. Trimming cost V 6 bases and J 4 bases; bases outside gene matches: 7. This CDR3 has 14 amino acids. Germline-derived CDR1 and CDR2 are LNHDA and SQIVND (reference sequence). CDR3: CASRQQGEIYGYTF. CDR3 nucleotide sequence: TGTGCCAGTAGACAACAGGGGGAAATCTATGGCTACACCTTC.

This clonotype occurred a few times. The chain employs TRBV12-3 or TRBV12-4 and TRBJ2-3, with a tentative D call TRBD2 (5 bases). Trimming pared 0 bases from V and 6 bases from J, leaving 10 bases between. The CDR3 extends over 14 amino acids. Here the CDR3 DNA reads TGTGCCAGCAGTTTAGCGTGGGAGACCGATACGCAGTATTTT. Translated, it gives CASSLAWETDTQYF.

This clonotype occurred a few times. The chain combines TRBV7-9 with TRBJ1-2; 8 nucleotides align to TRBD1. This CDR3 comprises 16 residues. Germline CDR1 and CDR2: SEHNR and FQNEAQ (reference sequence). V lost 3 bases to trimming and J lost 5 bases; unmatched junction nucleotides: 11. The CDR3 reads CASSLTGQGRVYGYTF. The CDR3 DNA reads as TGTGCCAGCAGCTTGACAGGACAGGGAAGGGTTTATGGCTACACCTTC.

Only a few counts were recorded for this clonotype. The V gene is TRBV27, the J gene TRBJ1-5; possibly TRBD1 for D (6 bases). This CDR3 is 16 amino acids long. Trimming took off 2 bases at V and 5 bases at J, with 16 bases between the two ends. Per the germline V gene, CDR1 is MNHEY and CDR2 is SMNVEV (reference sequence). The CDR3 nucleotides are TGTGCCAGCAGTTTAGACGGGGGGCGGGCGGATCAGCCCCAGCATTTT. It yields the protein CASSLDGGRADQPQHF.

In this sample, this clonotype turned up many times. The chain is built from TRBV3-1 and TRBJ2-7, with TRBD2 identical over 7 bases. The CDR3 loop spans 15 amino acids. The V and J ends lost 0 bases and 4 bases, in that order; junction bases with no gene match: 6. Germline V gene lookup returns CDR1 LGHDT and CDR2 YNNKEL (reference sequence). For the CDR3, the DNA is TGTGCCAGCAGCCAAGACGTGCAGCGGGGATACGAGCAGTACTTC. It specifies CASSQDVQRGYEQYF.

This clonotype was seen only a few times. The V and J genes are TRBV5-6 and TRBJ1-3; D possibly corresponds to TRBD1 (5 bases). CDR1 is SGHDT, CDR2 YYEEEE, per germline. The CDR3 extends over 16 amino acids. The ends were cut back, 3 bases at V and 0 bases at J, with 13 bases in the middle. This CDR3 reads CASSWGIGSSGNTIYF. CDR3 sequence (DNA): TGTGCCAGCAGCTGGGGGATAGGGAGCTCTGGAAACACCATATATTTT.

The CDR3 nucleotides are TGTGCCAGCAGTTTAACTTGGGGGGCCACTGAAGCTTTCTTT. This gives the protein CASSLTWGATEAFF. The V gene is TRBV27, the J gene TRBJ1-1, with D tentatively TRBD1 (6 bases). V was trimmed by 2 bases and J by 4 bases, leaving 11 bases between them. The CDR3 loop spans 14 amino acids. The germline V gene has CDR1 MNHEY and CDR2 SMNVEV (reference sequence).